One T cell receptor (beta chain) is described in this entry. In this sample, this clone turned up once. It lacks a known antigen. Base qualities are not provided; no much larger clone lies one nucleotide away. The CDR3 contains 17 residues, cysteine and phenylalanine counted. The sequence is cut down to CDR3 DNA, 51 bases in frame from base 1. Unmatched junction bases come to 7, with V trimmed by 5 bases and J by 0 bases. The germline V gene sets CDR1 to SNHLY and CDR2 to FYNNEI. The entry originates in a study of OX40 agonist ivuxolimab in advanced cancers. Concerning the study at large: Ivuxolimab, which targeted the costimulatory receptor OX40 (CD134), was an agonistic, fully human IgG2 monoclonal antibody. Intravenous ivuxolimab was administered to patients every 2 weeks at six dose levels: 0.01, 0.1, 0.3, 1.5, 3 and 10 mg/kg. Of the 50 to 55 patients in dose escalation, around 19 had hepatocellular carcinoma, some 15 had melanoma, 9 had renal cell carcinoma and 9 had head and neck cancer. The dose-escalation cohort was approximately 83% male with a mean age of about 58 years, ranging from roughly 23 to 90. Patients were allowed to have had prior anti-PD-1, anti-PD-L1 or anti-CTLA-4 therapy, and more than 30% of the dose-escalation patients had previously received checkpoint inhibitors. Partial responses were achieved by three dose-escalation patients, of whom one had hepatocellular carcinoma and two had cutaneous melanoma. The purpose of peripheral TCRbeta sequencing was to test whether ivuxolimab changed TCR sequence diversity and led to clonal T-cell expansion. The paper reports the monotherapy dose-escalation portion (N of about 50 patients) of the phase I ivuxolimab trial.

General conclusions and limits of the study: In partial responders in the 0.1-3.0 mg/kg groups, normalized peripheral clonal expansion was found to be among the lowest, especially among CD8+ T cells. At doses from 0.1 to 3.0 mg/kg, clonal expansion was seen in both CD4+ and CD8+ blood T cells between baseline and week 6. After ivuxolimab, CD8+ T cells had more expanded clones than CD4+ T cells on average. The antigen specificity of the peripheral T cells that underwent clonal expansion was not determined. Low levels of normalized T-cell clonal expansion were also seen in some nonresponding patients.

Genomic DNA was extracted from sorted cells for sequencing of the TCRbeta CDR3 region. The immunoSEQ Assay was used for sequencing of TCRbeta CDR3 regions. TCRdb carries this immuneACCESS record with in-frame sequences only. Its versions omit some clonotypes, under half of them owing to an unresolved V gene in the studies checked, with the rest unexplained. The sample includes about 31,000 clones, with approximately 87% observed a single time. The ten largest make up about 25% of the sample. The trial excluded patients who had a history of autoimmune disease or who were on systemic immunosuppression. Peripheral blood for TCR sequencing was drawn from every dose cohort at baseline, at cycle 4 day 1 and at cycle 7 day 1. Samples came from an open-label, multicenter, first-in-human phase I dose-escalation trial of ivuxolimab. The trial enrolled adults with locally advanced or metastatic head and neck squamous cell, hepatocellular, melanoma or renal cell carcinoma. Before TCR sequencing, CD4+ and CD8+ T cells were separately sorted from peripheral blood.

Sequencing was performed on CD4+ or CD8+ T cells sorted from blood, taken in a trial of the OX40 agonist ivuxolimab. In this chain, TRBV2 is recombined with TRBJ1-2, with 12 central nucleotides matching TRBD1. The receptor was derived from an adult with an advanced solid tumor such as melanoma, head and neck, liver or kidney cancer. The DNA sequence is given as TGTGCCAGCAGTCGCGCCGGGACAGGGGGCACTAACTATGGCTACACCTTC. Its translation reads: CASSRAGTGGTNYGYTF.